This TCR beta chain was recorded in a study of neurological immune-mediated disorders (dated by TCRdb to between 2017 and 2020). A note on the overall study: Of the 35 or so multiple sclerosis patients, 31 had relapsing-remitting MS and 3 had secondary progressive MS. The study compared peripheral blood TCR-beta repertoires of HTLV-I-associated myelopathy (HAM/TSP) patients, multiple sclerosis patients and healthy controls using UMI-based sequencing. Longitudinal samples, technical triplicates and paired sorted CD4+ and CD8+ T-cell subsets, alongside PBMC samples, were included among the approximately 99 TCR-beta libraries. The cohort comprised 68 subjects: roughly 15 HAM/TSP patients, around 34 multiple sclerosis patients and around 20 healthy controls.

What the authors observed across the whole study: The MS cluster was not associated with any clinical or MRI features, and the authors stated that larger cohorts are needed. In a phylogenetic analysis, the repertoires of 18 out of 34 MS patients fell into a single cluster of related CDR3 sequences, pointing to a possible signature at the repertoire level. The highest TCR clonal expansion was observed in HAM/TSP patients, whereas the lowest was observed in MS patients, even when compared with healthy controls. No identical CDR3 amino acid sequences were shared among expanded clones across subjects, suggesting private TCR-beta repertoires in all groups.

cDNA was synthesized by template-switch 5'RACE using a primer with a 10-nucleotide random unique molecular identifier that tagged each TCR transcript. Every sequencing run covered 15-18 subjects and yielded more than 180 million TCR-beta sequences. The RNeasy kit was used to extract total RNA. The KAPA Real-time Library Amplification kit was used to amplify TCR-beta VDJ regions with primers for the TCR constant region and the 5'RACE anchor. Sample indexes and Illumina adaptors were added in a first PCR, and a second PCR then increased library yield. The roughly 650 bp TCR product was size-selected on a 2% E-gel SizeSelection system after Ampure bead purification. Before pooling, library quality was assessed on a Bioanalyzer, concentration was determined with Qubit, and library quantification was performed with the Kapa Library Quantification kit. An Illumina HiSeq 2500 was used to sequence the libraries paired-end at 2 x 150 bp. To increase sequence diversity, roughly 24-32% phiX was spiked into each library pool. The paper's data handling went like this. The UMI-based MiGEC pipeline processed quality-filtered reads and removed over 75% of raw TCR sequences during error correction. IMGT germline references were used for alignment of VDJ genes, and clonotypes were defined by a unique CDR3 amino acid sequence together with V-J genes. Clonal expansion, Shannon diversity and CDR3 relatedness (CalcPairwiseDistances, ClusterSamples) were evaluated with VDJtools, and phylogenetic trees were built with CLCbio workbench. Expanded clones were defined as having at least 8 unique UMIs, based on coefficient-of-variation modelling across technical triplicates. TCRdb reworked the public reads: Q25 trimming with fastp, MiXCR clone assembly, productive beta chains retained. Entries that share a CDR3 protein sequence are merged under the most common genes and DNA. The V and J calls come from TCRdb's annotation, not from the publication. The sample table contains around 130,000 distinct CDR3 sequences; only one count was recorded for about 3.2% of them. About 1.2% of the sample is held by the ten biggest clonotypes.

The sample holds many counts of this clonotype. What this receptor recognizes is not known. No base quality values were provided; no much bigger clone lies one nucleotide off. Libraries from unsorted PBMCs were made from 2 million PBMCs kept in RNAlater at -80 degrees C until RNA extraction. Multiple sclerosis patients were enrolled in a US clinical protocol evaluating disease progression by magnetic resonance imaging. Peripheral blood was subjected to Ficoll-Hypaque density gradient centrifugation to isolate PBMCs, which were then cryopreserved in liquid nitrogen. Based on the germline V gene (reference sequence), the CDR1 and CDR2 sequences are MNHEY and SMNVEV. Cut back by 5 bases and 11 bases, the V and J ends lie 16 bases apart. From its cysteine to its phenylalanine, the CDR3 spans 13 amino acids. CDR3 DNA only is kept here, 39 bases in frame from base 1.

The chain is assembled from TRBV27 and TRBJ1-5; a tentative D match to TRBD1 spans 5 bases. The specimen sequenced was PBMCs. The source is a woman in her 30s with multiple sclerosis. CDR3 sequence: CASSERDYRTQHF. DNA sequence: TGTGCCAGCAGTGAGAGGGACTATCGGACCCAGCATTTT.